The 5 T cell receptor beta chains listed next were all sequenced from one sample in a study of technical replicates of blood from several donors. Only in-frame clones appear in the TCRdb table, and some are missing; sequencing was by immunoSEQ multiplex PCR. Among some 80,000 clones listed, approximately 97% were seen once. The specimen sequenced was T cells isolated from PBMCs. The source of these receptors is a human donor in good health.

The chain employs TRBV11-3 and TRBJ2-2; 8 bases fit TRBD2. The CDR3 loop spans 17 amino acids. Germline CDR1 and CDR2: SGHNT and YENEEA. V dropped 0 bases and J dropped 6; count of bases not matched to a gene: 9. CDR3 sequence reads: CASSLDSGTSYPGELFF. Here the CDR3 DNA reads TGTGCCAGCAGCTTAGATTCTGGGACTAGTTATCCCGGGGAGCTGTTTTTT.

This chain uses TRBV28 with TRBJ1-1, with D unclear. The V end was cut by 1 base, the J end by 4 bases, with 13 bases between. CDR3 length: 15 residues. Germline V gene data show CDR1 as MDHEN and CDR2 as SYDVKM. The CDR3 bases are TGTGCCAGCAGTTTATCTAGAGTATTTAGCACTGAAGCTTTCTTT. Protein product: CASSLSRVFSTEAFF.

The J gene is TRBJ2-7, the V gene TRBV12-5; TRBD1 matches at 9 bases. Germline V lookup: CDR1 LGHNT, CDR2 FRNRAP. The CDR3 spans 16 residues. The V and J ends lost 4 bases and 1 base, in that order; junction bases with no gene match: 8. CDR3 loop: CASGSIRDRASYEQYF. The CDR3 region has the DNA TGTGCTAGTGGTTCTATCCGGGACAGGGCATCCTACGAGCAGTACTTC. The full variable domain, in which reference TRBV12-5 and TRBJ2-7 provide the parts outside the CDR3, is DARVTQTPRHKVTEMGQEVTMRCQPILGHNTVFWYRQTMMQGLELLAYFRNRAPLDDSGMPKDRFSAEMPDATLATLKIQPSEPRDSAVYFCASGSIRDRASYEQYFGPGTRLTVT.

The rearrangement uses TRBV4-3 and TRBJ2-1, with 10 bases fitting TRBD2. The junction had 8 bases not matched to a gene; V was cut back by 1 base and J by 5 bases. Germline V gene data show CDR1 as LGHNA and CDR2 as YSLEER. CDR3 size: 17 residues. CDR3 residues: CASSQVRPSGSHNEQFF. The DNA for the CDR3 is TGCGCCAGCAGCCAAGTACGTCCTAGCGGGAGTCACAATGAGCAGTTCTTC.

This sequence joins TRBV25-1 and TRBJ1-2; D uncertain. The germline V gene encodes CDR1 MGHDK and CDR2 SYGVNS. Trimming pared 0 bases from V and 4 bases from J, leaving 9 bases between. The length of the CDR3 is 14 residues. The CDR3 nucleotides are TGTGCCAGCAGTGAATACCGGGAAGGCTATGGCTACACCTTC. Protein: CASSEYREGYGYTF.